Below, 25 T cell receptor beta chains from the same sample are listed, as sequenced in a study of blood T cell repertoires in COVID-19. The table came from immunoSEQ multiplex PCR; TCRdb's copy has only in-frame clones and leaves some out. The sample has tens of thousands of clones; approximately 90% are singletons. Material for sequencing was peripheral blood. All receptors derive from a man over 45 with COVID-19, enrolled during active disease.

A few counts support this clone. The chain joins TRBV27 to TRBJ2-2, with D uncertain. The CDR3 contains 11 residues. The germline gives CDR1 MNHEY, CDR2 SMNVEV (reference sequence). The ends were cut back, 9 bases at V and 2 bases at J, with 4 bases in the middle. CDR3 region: CASKNTGELFF. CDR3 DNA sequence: TGTGCCAGTAAAAACACCGGGGAGCTGTTTTTT.

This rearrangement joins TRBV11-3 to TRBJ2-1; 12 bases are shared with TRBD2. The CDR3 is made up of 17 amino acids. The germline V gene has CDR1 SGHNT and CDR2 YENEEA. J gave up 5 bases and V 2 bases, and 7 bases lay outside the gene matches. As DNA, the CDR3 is TGTGCCAGCAGCTTAACCTGGACTAGCGGGAACGACAATGAGCAGTTCTTC. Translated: CASSLTWTSGNDNEQFF. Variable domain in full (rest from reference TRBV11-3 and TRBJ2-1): EAGVVQSPRYKIIEKKQPVAFWCNPISGHNTLYWYLQNLGQGPELLIRYENEEAVDDSQLPKDRFSAERLKGVDSTLKIQPAELGDSAVYLCASSLTWTSGNDNEQFFGPGTRLTVL.

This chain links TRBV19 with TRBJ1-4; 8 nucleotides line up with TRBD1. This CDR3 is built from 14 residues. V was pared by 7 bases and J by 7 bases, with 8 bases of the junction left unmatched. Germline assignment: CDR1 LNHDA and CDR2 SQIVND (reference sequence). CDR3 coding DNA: TGTGCCAGTACCGACAGGGGCGGAGGTGAAAAACTGTTTTTT. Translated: CASTDRGGGEKLFF.

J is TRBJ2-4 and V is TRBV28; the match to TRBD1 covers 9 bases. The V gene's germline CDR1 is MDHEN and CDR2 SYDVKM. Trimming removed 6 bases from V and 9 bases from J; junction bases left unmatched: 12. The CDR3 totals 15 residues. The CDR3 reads CASSPRDRVTPIQYF. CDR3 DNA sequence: TGTGCCAGCAGCCCCCGGGACAGGGTGACCCCCATTCAGTACTTC.

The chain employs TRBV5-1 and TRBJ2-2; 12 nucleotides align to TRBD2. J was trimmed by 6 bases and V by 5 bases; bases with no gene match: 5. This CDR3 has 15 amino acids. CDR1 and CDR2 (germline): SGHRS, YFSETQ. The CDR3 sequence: CASRDGTSGPGELFF. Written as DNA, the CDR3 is TGCGCCAGCAGGGACGGGACTAGCGGGCCCGGGGAGCTGTTTTTT. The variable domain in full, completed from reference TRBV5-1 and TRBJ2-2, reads KAGVTQTPRYLIKTRGQQVTLSCSPISGHRSVSWYQQTPGQGLQFLFEYFSETQRNKGNFPGRFSGRQFSNSRSEMNVSTLELGDSALYLCASRDGTSGPGELFFGEGSRLTVL.

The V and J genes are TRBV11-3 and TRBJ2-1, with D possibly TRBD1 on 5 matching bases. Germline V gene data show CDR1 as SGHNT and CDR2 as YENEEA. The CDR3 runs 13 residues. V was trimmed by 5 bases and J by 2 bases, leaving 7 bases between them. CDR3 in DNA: TGTGCCAGCAGCCCAGGGACCTACAATGAGCAGTTCTTC. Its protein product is CASSPGTYNEQFF.

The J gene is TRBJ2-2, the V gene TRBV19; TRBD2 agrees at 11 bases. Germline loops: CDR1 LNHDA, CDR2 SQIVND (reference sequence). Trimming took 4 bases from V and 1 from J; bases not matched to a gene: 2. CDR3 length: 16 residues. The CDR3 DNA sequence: TGTGCCAGTAGTACTCTAGCGGGAGGGAACACCGGGGAGCTGTTTTTT. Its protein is CASSTLAGGNTGELFF.

CDR3: CASSPPTSGNTDTQYF. In DNA, the CDR3 is TGTGCCAGCTCACCACCGACTAGCGGGAACACAGATACGCAGTATTTT. The rearrangement joins TRBV18 to TRBJ2-3, with 11 bases aligning to TRBD2. From germline, CDR1 is KGHSH and CDR2 LQKENI. Trimming took 0 bases from V and 2 from J; bases not matched to a gene: 1. The CDR3 has 16 residues. The whole variable domain, remainder taken from reference TRBV18 and TRBJ2-3, is NAGVMQNPRHLVRRRGQEARLRCSPMKGHSHVYWYRQLPEEGLKFMVYLQKENIIDESGMPKERFSAEFPKEGPSILRIQQVVRGDSAAYFCASSPPTSGNTDTQYFGPGTRLTVL.

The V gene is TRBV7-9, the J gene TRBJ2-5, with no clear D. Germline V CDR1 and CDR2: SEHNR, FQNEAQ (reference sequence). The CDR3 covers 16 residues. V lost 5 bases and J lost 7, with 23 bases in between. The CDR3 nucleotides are TGTGCCAGCAGCCACCCTGAGACGGCACGGCCGGGGACCCAGTACTTC. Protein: CASSHPETARPGTQYF.

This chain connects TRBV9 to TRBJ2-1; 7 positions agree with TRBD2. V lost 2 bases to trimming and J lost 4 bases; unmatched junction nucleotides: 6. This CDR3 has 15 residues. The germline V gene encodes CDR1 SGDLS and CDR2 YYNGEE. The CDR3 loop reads CASSVLGGSYNEQFF. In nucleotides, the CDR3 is TGTGCCAGCAGCGTCCTAGGCGGGAGTTACAATGAGCAGTTCTTC. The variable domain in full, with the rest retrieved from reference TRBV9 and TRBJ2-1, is DSGVTQTPKHLITATGQRVTLRCSPRSGDLSVYWYQQSLDQGLQFLIQYYNGEERAKGNILERFSAQQFPDLHSELNLSSLELGDSALYFCASSVLGGSYNEQFFGPGTRLTVL.

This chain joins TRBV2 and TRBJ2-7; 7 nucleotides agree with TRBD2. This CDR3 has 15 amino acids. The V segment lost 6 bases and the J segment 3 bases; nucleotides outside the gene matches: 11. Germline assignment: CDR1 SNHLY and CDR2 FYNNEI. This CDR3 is CASRKDLGGDYEQYF. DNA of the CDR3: TGTGCCAGCAGAAAGGATCTGGGGGGGGACTACGAGCAGTACTTC.

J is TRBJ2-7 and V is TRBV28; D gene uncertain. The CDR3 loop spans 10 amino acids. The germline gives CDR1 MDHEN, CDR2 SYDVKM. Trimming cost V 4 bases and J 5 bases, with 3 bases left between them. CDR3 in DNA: TGTGCCAGCAGTTATAACGAGCAGTACTTC. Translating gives CASSYNEQYF.

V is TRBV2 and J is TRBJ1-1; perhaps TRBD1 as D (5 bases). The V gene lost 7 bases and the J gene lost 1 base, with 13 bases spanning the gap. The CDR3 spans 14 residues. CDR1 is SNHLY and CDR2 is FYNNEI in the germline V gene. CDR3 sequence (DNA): TGTGCCAGCACTAAAACTCAGGGGAACACTGAAGCTTTCTTT. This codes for CASTKTQGNTEAFF.

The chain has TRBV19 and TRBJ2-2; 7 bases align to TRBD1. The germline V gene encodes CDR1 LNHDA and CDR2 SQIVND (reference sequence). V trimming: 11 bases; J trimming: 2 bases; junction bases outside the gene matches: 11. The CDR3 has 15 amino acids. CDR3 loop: CASSYRGPNTGELFF. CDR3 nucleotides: TGTGCCTCAAGTTACAGGGGCCCAAACACCGGGGAGCTGTTTTTT.

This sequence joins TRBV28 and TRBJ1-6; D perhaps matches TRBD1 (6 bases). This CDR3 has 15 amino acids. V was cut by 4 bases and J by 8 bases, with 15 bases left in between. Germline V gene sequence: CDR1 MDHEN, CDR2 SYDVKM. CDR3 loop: CASSSPRRGYSPLHF. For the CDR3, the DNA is TGTGCCAGCAGTTCCCCCCGCAGGGGATATTCACCCCTCCACTTT.

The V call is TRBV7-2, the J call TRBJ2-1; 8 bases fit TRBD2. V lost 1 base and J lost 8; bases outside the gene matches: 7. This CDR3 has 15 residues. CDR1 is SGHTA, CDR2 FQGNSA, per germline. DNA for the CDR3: TGTGCCAGCAGCTTAGTCGGGAGGGCCCTGGATGAGCAGTTCTTC. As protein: CASSLVGRALDEQFF.

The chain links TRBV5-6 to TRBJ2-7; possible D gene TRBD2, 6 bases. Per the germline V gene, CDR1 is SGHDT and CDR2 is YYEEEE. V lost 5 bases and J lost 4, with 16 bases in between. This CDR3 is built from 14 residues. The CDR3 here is CASSWGASAYEQYF. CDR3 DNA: TGTGCCAGCAGTTGGGGAGCTAGCGCTTACGAGCAGTACTTC.

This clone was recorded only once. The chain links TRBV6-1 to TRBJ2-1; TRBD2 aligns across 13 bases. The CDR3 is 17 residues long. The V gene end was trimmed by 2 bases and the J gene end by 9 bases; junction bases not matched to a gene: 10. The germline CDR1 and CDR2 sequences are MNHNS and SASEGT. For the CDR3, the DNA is TGTGCCAGCAGTGAAATCCTACTAGCGGGAGGGGGGAGTGAGCAGTTCTTC. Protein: CASSEILLAGGGSEQFF.

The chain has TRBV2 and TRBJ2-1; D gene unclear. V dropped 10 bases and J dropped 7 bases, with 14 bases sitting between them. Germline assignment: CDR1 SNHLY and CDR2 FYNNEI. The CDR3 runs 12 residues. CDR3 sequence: CATLLTENEQFF. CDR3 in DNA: TGTGCCACCCTCCTCACCGAGAATGAGCAGTTCTTC.

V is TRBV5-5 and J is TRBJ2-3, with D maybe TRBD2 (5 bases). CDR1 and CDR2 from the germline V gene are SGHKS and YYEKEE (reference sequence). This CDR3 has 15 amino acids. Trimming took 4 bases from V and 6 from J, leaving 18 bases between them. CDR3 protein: CASSPQLGLLDTQYF. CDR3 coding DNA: TGTGCCAGCAGCCCCCAACTAGGGCTTCTTGATACGCAGTATTTT.

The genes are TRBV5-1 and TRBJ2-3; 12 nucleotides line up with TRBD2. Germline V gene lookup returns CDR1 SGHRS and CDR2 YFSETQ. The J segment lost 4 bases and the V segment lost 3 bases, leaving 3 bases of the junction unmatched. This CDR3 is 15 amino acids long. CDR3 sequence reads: CASSSSGRAPDTQYF. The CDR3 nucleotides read TGCGCCAGCAGCTCTAGCGGGAGGGCCCCAGATACGCAGTATTTT.

CDR3 DNA sequence: TGTGCTAGTCGGACAGCAAAGAACACTGAAGCTTTCTTT. This encodes CASRTAKNTEAFF. The rearrangement links TRBV18 to TRBJ1-1; tentatively, D is TRBD1 (6 bases). The CDR3 has 13 amino acids. Per germline, CDR1 KGHSH and CDR2 LQKENI.

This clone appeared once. The CDR3 region has the DNA TGTGCCAGCAGTCTCGACATACAGGCACTAGCCAAAAACATTCAGTACTTC. Its translation is CASSLDIQALAKNIQYF. The chain has TRBV6-6 and TRBJ2-4, with D maybe TRBD1 (5 bases). The CDR3 is 17 amino acids. V lost 5 bases and J lost 0, with 17 bases in between. Per germline, CDR1 MNHNY and CDR2 SVGAGI (reference sequence).

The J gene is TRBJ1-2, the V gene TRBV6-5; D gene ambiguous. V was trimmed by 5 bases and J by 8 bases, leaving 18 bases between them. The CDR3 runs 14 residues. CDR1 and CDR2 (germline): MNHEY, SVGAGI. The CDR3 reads CASSKSIGGSGYTF. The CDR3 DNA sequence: TGTGCCAGCAGTAAATCGATCGGAGGGAGCGGCTACACCTTC.

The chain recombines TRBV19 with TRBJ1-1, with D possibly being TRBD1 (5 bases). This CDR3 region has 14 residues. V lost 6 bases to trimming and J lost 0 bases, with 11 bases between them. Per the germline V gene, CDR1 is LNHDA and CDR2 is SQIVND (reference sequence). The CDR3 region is CASRETEMNTEAFF. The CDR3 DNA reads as TGTGCCAGTAGGGAGACAGAGATGAACACTGAAGCTTTCTTT. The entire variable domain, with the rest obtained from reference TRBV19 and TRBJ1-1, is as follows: DGGITQSPKYLFRKEGQNVTLSCEQNLNHDAMYWYRQDPGQGLRLIYYSQIVNDFQKGDIAEGYSVSREKKESFPLTVTSAQKNPTAFYLCASRETEMNTEAFFGQGTRLTVV.